Following are 7 T cell receptor beta chains from one sample sequenced in a study of cytomegalovirus exposure and HLA in healthy donors. In the PCR, 60 Vbeta and 13 Jbeta primers were used. Measured with immunoSEQ multiplex PCR; TCRdb has only the in-frame clones, and not every one. The table shows roughly 220,000 clones, with approximately 85% occurring only once. Sequencing input: PBMCs. All receptors derive from a woman in her forties in good health and CMV-seronegative.

This sequence joins TRBV6-1 and TRBJ1-5; TRBD1 agrees at 7 bases. Germline V gives CDR1 MNHNS, CDR2 SASEGT. This CDR3 comprises 15 residues. V lost 3 bases to trimming and J lost 3 bases; unmatched junction nucleotides: 5. CDR3 nucleotides: TGTGCCAGCAGTGATTTAGGACAGGACAATCAGCCCCAGCATTTT. Translated: CASSDLGQDNQPQHF.

Details on this clone: Distinct nucleotide sequences in the sample also encode this CDR3. This chain connects TRBV28 to TRBJ2-7, with 9 bases aligning to TRBD1. Germline V gene sequence: CDR1 MDHEN, CDR2 SYDVKM. This CDR3 contains 15 residues. The junction had 10 bases not matched to a gene; V was cut back by 6 bases and J by 4 bases. This CDR3 is CASSPGGTGSYEQYF. For the CDR3, the DNA is TGTGCCAGCAGCCCCGGTGGGACAGGGTCGTACGAGCAGTACTTC.

The chain carries TRBV4-2 and TRBJ1-6; D ambiguous. The CDR3 is made up of 13 amino acids. CDR1 is LGHNA, CDR2 YNFKEQ, per germline. The ends were cut back, 7 bases at V and 9 bases at J, with 13 bases in the middle. In DNA, the CDR3 is TGTGCCAGCAACATCGAACCGGGTTCACCCCTCCACTTT. Amino acid sequence: CASNIEPGSPLHF.

This chain links TRBV13 with TRBJ2-2; possible D gene TRBD2, 6 bases. The CDR3 runs to 14 residues. V dropped 5 bases and J dropped 5 bases, with 12 bases sitting between them. CDR1 PRHDT and CDR2 FYEKMQ come from the germline V gene (reference sequence). The CDR3 DNA reads TGTGCCAGCAGCCCCGGGACTCTAACCGGGGAGCTGTTTTTT. The encoded protein is CASSPGTLTGELFF.

This chain links TRBV7-8 with TRBJ2-1; TRBD2 is a possible D gene (5 bases). The CDR3 totals 19 residues. V lost 4 bases to trimming and J lost 0 bases, with 22 bases between them. Germline CDR1 SGHVS, CDR2 FQNEAQ. This chain's CDR3 is CASSSRRDFIAISYNEQFF. The CDR3 nucleotides are TGTGCCAGCAGCTCGAGACGGGATTTTATAGCCATCTCCTACAATGAGCAGTTCTTC.

The chain is built from TRBV5-4 and TRBJ1-2; the D gene is possibly TRBD1 (5 bases). The CDR3 has 14 residues. Germline CDR1 reads SGHNT; CDR2 reads YYREEE (reference sequence). The V end lost 0 bases, the J end lost 4 bases, and 10 bases lay between the germline ends. The CDR3 DNA reads TGTGCCAGCAGCTTGGTGCAGGGTTCCTATGGCTACACCTTC. Encoded protein: CASSLVQGSYGYTF.

This clone has a single count. V usage is TRBV28 and J usage is TRBJ2-7, with D possibly TRBD1 on 6 matching bases. Germline V gives CDR1 MDHEN, CDR2 SYDVKM. V lost 2 bases, J lost 3 bases, and 14 bases lay in between. The CDR3 is made up of 15 amino acids. The CDR3 reads CASSLGGNSIYEQYF. The DNA for the CDR3 is TGTGCCAGCAGTTTAGGGGGCAACTCCATCTACGAGCAGTACTTC.